The next 17 T cell receptor beta chains were all read from a single sample in a study of T cell responses to AZD1222 COVID-19 vaccine. Clones were read by immunoSEQ multiplex PCR, and TCRdb kept only the in-frame ones, dropping some. The sample has around 100,000 clones, around 84% seen once. The sample in question was peripheral blood, obtained on day 0 of AZD1222 vaccination. Receptors originate from an adult in good health.

This rearrangement joins TRBV7-9 to TRBJ2-3, with a weak D call TRBD1 (5 bases). The CDR3 runs to 14 residues. V gave up 3 bases and J gave up 0 bases, with 7 bases separating them. CDR1 is SEHNR, CDR2 FQNEAQ, per germline (reference sequence). The CDR3 nucleotides are TGTGCCAGCAGCTTGACAGATAGCACAGATACGCAGTATTTT. Translating gives CASSLTDSTDTQYF. Using reference TRBV7-9 and TRBJ2-3 for the parts outside the CDR3, the full variable domain is DTGVSQNPRHKITKRGQNVTFRCDPISEHNRLYWYRQTLGQGPEFLTYFQNEAQLEKSRLLSDRFSAERPKGSFSTLEIQRTEQGDSAMYLCASSLTDSTDTQYFGPGTRLTVL.

The gene calls are TRBV20-1 and TRBJ1-5; no reliable D call. CDR1 is DFQATT and CDR2 is SNEGSKA in the germline V gene (reference sequence). The CDR3 is made up of 10 amino acids. V dropped 4 bases and J dropped 11 bases, with 9 bases sitting between them. CDR3 DNA sequence: TGCAGTGCTATATCTTCATCCCAGCATTTT. Its translation is CSAISSSQHF.

This chain connects TRBV7-2 to TRBJ1-2; D is ambiguous. CDR1 and CDR2 (germline): SGHTA, FQGNSA. The CDR3 covers 14 residues. Deletions cut 0 bases from V and 2 bases from J, with 7 bases between. The chain's CDR3 is CASSLAVMNYGYTF. The CDR3 DNA reads as TGTGCCAGCAGCTTAGCTGTCATGAACTATGGCTACACCTTC.

This sequence joins TRBV6-2 or TRBV6-3 and TRBJ2-3; TRBD2 matches at 11 bases. There are 17 residues in the CDR3. CDR1 is MNHEY, CDR2 SVGEGT, per germline. J gave up 4 bases and V 5 bases, and 11 bases lay outside the gene matches. This chain's CDR3 is CASSASGRFPGADTQYF. DNA of the CDR3: TGTGCCAGCAGTGCTAGCGGGAGGTTTCCAGGTGCAGATACGCAGTATTTT.

This rearrangement joins TRBV25-1 to TRBJ2-5, with 10 positions matching TRBD2. The CDR3 is 15 amino acids. Germline loops: CDR1 MGHDK, CDR2 SYGVNS. Germline trimming cut 6 bases from V and 3 bases from J; bases unmatched to any gene: 7. The DNA of the CDR3 is TGTGCCAGCAGCCCTAGCGGGAGAACTGAAGAGACCCAGTACTTC. This sequence encodes CASSPSGRTEETQYF.

With respect to this clone: The sample has other DNA sequences that encode this CDR3 too. The chain joins TRBV18 to TRBJ2-1; 7 bases align to TRBD2. V was clipped by 0 bases and J by 0 bases; unmatched bases: 2. Looked up from germline, CDR1 is KGHSH and CDR2 is LQKENI. This CDR3 has 16 residues. The CDR3 sequence is CASSPPGGSSYNEQFF. CDR3 in DNA: TGTGCCAGCTCACCACCGGGGGGGAGCTCCTACAATGAGCAGTTCTTC.

The rearrangement links TRBV5-3 to TRBJ2-3, with D possibly matching TRBD1 (6 bases). TRBV5-3 counts as an open reading frame of uncertain function. The germline V and J ends were trimmed by 4 bases and 6 bases, with 24 bases remaining between them. The CDR3 totals 17 residues. The CDR3 sequence: CARSRVEGDASRDTQYF. The CDR3 DNA reads as TGTGCCAGAAGCCGAGTCGAGGGGGACGCCTCCCGGGATACGCAGTATTTT.

This chain joins TRBV12-3 or TRBV12-4 and TRBJ1-5, with a tentative D call TRBD1 (5 bases). This CDR3 contains 13 residues. V lost 5 bases and J lost 4, with 9 bases in between. The CDR3 protein is CASSQEGNQPQHF. The CDR3 DNA is TGTGCCAGCAGTCAGGAGGGGAATCAGCCCCAGCATTTT.

This clone was counted only a few times. This chain links TRBV23-1 with TRBJ1-6; D unresolved. TRBV23-1 is annotated as an ORF whose role is uncertain. Trimming shortened V by 2 bases and J by 9 bases, and 5 bases separated the two germline ends. The CDR3 loop spans 12 amino acids. The CDR3 nucleotides are TGCGCCAGCAGTCAAGGGGTTTCACCCCTCCACTTT. Residues: CASSQGVSPLHF.

This chain links TRBV5-4 with TRBJ2-7; D gene unclear. V lost 4 bases, J lost 1 base, and 18 bases lay in between. This CDR3 is 16 amino acids long. Germline V CDR1 and CDR2: SGHNT, YYREEE (reference sequence). DNA for the CDR3: TGTGCCAGCAGCGCCCCGACCGACCACCTATCCTACGAGCAGTACTTC. Amino acids: CASSAPTDHLSYEQYF.

The chain combines TRBV7-8 with TRBJ1-4, with 8 bases fitting TRBD1. This CDR3 is built from 14 residues. The trim removed 5 bases at V and 8 bases at J, leaving 7 bases unmatched. The germline V gene has CDR1 SGHVS and CDR2 FQNEAQ. Here the CDR3 reads CASSAGQGGEKLFF. The CDR3 DNA sequence: TGTGCCAGCAGCGCCGGACAGGGTGGCGAAAAACTGTTTTTT.

This chain connects TRBV11-2 to TRBJ2-2; no clear D. CDR3 length equals 14 residues. Trimming left V 4 bases short and J 3 bases short, with 9 bases between. CDR1 is SGHAT, CDR2 FQNNGV, per germline. In DNA, the CDR3 is TGTGCCAGCAGCTCAATACAGCACACCGGGGAGCTGTTTTTT. This gives the protein CASSSIQHTGELFF.

The chain joins TRBV30 to TRBJ1-2, with D tentatively TRBD1 (6 bases). Looked up from germline, CDR1 is GTSNPN and CDR2 is SVGIG (reference sequence). This CDR3 region has 12 residues. The germline V and J ends were trimmed by 2 bases and 7 bases, with 11 bases remaining between them. DNA for the CDR3: TGTGCCTGGAGTCCCCCAGGGGTTGGCTACACCTTC. As protein: CAWSPPGVGYTF.

The chain couples TRBV4-1 to TRBJ2-4, with 7 bases identical to TRBD2. With V trimmed by 0 bases and J by 1 base, 9 bases remained unmatched. Germline CDR1 and CDR2: MGHRA and YSYEKL. The CDR3 is made up of 18 amino acids. DNA of the CDR3: TGCGCCAGCAGCCAAGACGTTTGGCGGGAGTTGGCCAAAAACATTCAGTACTTC. It is translated as CASSQDVWRELAKNIQYF.

This chain uses TRBV7-2 with TRBJ2-7, with 9 bases lining up with TRBD1. The CDR3 runs 14 residues. J was trimmed by 7 bases and V by 5 bases; bases with no gene match: 9. Germline V gene lookup returns CDR1 SGHTA and CDR2 FQGNSA. The DNA of the CDR3 is TGTGCCAGCAGCGTGGGACAGGGTCCTTGGGAGCAGTACTTC. This codes for CASSVGQGPWEQYF.

CDR3 sequence reads: CAWSVGAGELFF. In nucleotides, the CDR3 is TGTGCCTGGAGTGTGGGGGCCGGGGAGCTGTTTTTT. J is TRBJ2-2 and V is TRBV30; D possibly matches TRBD1 or TRBD2 (5 bases each). The CDR3 runs 12 residues. Looked up from germline, CDR1 is GTSNPN and CDR2 is SVGIG (reference sequence). The V end lost 0 bases, the J end lost 6 bases, and 5 bases lay between the germline ends. Together with reference TRBV30 and TRBJ2-2, the CDR3 gives the full variable domain: SQTIHQWPATLVQPVGSPLSLECTVEGTSNPNLYWYRQAAGRGLQLLFYSVGIGQISSEVPQNLSASRPQDRQFILSSKKLLLSDSGFYLCAWSVGAGELFFGEGSRLTVL.

The chain links TRBV2 to TRBJ1-6; 7 bases map to TRBD1. The V gene end was trimmed by 4 bases and the J gene end by 8 bases; junction bases not matched to a gene: 5. Looked up from germline, CDR1 is SNHLY and CDR2 is FYNNEI. This CDR3 has 14 residues. The CDR3 loop is CASSARQGYSPLHF. DNA of the CDR3: TGTGCCAGCAGTGCACGACAGGGTTATTCACCCCTCCACTTT.